This T cell receptor beta chain was identified during a study of cytomegalovirus exposure and HLA in healthy donors. Study information: Genotyping showed about 80% of roughly 400 donors falling in the Caucasian-associated ancestry cluster.

Between the trimmed V and J ends, which lost 4 bases and 1 base, there was a span of 7 bases. This CDR3 is built from 13 residues. CDR1 and CDR2 (germline): SGHAT, FQNNGV. Regarding this clone: Antigen: not known.

Study observations and caveats: Later analysis showed most CMV-associated TCR beta chains appearing HLA-restricted. What a later analysis showed was that several of the most significant clusters appeared linked to common viral pathogens.

PCR involved 60 Vbeta and 13 Jbeta primers. Clones were read by immunoSEQ multiplex PCR, and TCRdb kept only the in-frame ones, dropping some. This sample yields approximately 140,000 clones, of which 70% to 90% are seen a single time; almost 6% belongs to the top ten. The TCR sequence derives from a woman between 35 and 50 years old in good health and CMV-seropositive. The source material was PBMCs. The chain couples TRBV11-2 to TRBJ1-1, with no clear D. This chain's CDR3 is CASSSQENTEAFF. CDR3 coding DNA: TGTGCCAGCAGCTCCCAGGAGAACACTGAAGCTTTCTTT.